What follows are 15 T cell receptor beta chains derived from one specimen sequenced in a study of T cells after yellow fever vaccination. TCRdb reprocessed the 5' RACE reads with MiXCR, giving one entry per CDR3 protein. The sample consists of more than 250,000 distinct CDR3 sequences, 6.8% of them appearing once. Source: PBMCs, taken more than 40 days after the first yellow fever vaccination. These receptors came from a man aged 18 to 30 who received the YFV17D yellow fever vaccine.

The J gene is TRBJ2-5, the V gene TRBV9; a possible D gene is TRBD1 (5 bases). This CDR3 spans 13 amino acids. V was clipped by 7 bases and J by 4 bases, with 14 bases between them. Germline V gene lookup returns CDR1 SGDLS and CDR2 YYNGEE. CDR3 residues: CASQPGNSETQYF. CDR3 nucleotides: TGTGCCAGCCAACCAGGGAATTCAGAGACCCAGTACTTC.

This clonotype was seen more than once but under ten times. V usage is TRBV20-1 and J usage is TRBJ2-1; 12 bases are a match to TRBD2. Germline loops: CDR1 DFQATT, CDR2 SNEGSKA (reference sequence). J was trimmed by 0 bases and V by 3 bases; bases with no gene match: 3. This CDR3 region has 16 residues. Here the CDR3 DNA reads TGCAGTGCTAGGACTAGCGGGGGAAGCTCCTACAATGAGCAGTTCTTC. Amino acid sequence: CSARTSGGSSYNEQFF.

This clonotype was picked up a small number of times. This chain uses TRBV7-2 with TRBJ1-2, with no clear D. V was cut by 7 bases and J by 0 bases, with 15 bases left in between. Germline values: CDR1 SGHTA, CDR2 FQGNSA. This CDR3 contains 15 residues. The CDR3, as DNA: TGTGCCAGCACCCCTTGGGCCCCAACTAACTATGGCTACACCTTC. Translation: CASTPWAPTNYGYTF.

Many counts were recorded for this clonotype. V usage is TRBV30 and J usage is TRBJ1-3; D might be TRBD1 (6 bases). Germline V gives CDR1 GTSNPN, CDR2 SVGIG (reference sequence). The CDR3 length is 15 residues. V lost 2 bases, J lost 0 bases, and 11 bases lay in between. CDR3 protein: CAWSRGAISGNTIYF. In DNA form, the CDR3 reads TGTGCCTGGAGTAGGGGGGCCATCTCTGGAAACACCATATATTTT. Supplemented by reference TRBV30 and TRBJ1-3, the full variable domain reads SQTIHQWPATLVQPVGSPLSLECTVEGTSNPNLYWYRQAAGRGLQLLFYSVGIGQISSEVPQNLSASRPQDRQFILSSKKLLLSDSGFYLCAWSRGAISGNTIYFGEGSWLTVV.

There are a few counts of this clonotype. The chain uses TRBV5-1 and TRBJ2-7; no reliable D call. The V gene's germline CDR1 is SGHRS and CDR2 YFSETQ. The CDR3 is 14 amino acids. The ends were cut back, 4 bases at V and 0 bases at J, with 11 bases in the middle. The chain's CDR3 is CASSPTRLSYEQYF. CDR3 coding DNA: TGCGCCAGCAGCCCGACACGCCTCTCCTACGAGCAGTACTTC.

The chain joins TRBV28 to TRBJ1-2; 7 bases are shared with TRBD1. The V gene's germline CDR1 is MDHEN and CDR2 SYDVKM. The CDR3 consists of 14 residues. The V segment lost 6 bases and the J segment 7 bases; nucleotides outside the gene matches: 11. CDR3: CASSSGGIRRGYTF. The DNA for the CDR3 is TGTGCCAGCAGCTCAGGGGGTATAAGACGTGGCTACACCTTC.

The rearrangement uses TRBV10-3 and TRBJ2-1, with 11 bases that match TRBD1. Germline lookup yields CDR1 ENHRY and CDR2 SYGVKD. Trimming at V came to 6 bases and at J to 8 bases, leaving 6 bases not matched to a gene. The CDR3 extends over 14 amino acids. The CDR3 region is CAIRSGQGGDEQFF. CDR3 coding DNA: TGTGCCATCAGATCGGGACAGGGGGGTGATGAGCAGTTCTTC.

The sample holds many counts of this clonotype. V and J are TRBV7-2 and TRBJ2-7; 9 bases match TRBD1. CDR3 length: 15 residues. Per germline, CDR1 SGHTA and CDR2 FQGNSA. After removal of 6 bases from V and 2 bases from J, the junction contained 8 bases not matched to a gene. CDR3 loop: CASRGGTGGTYEQYF. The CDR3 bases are TGTGCCAGCAGGGGCGGTACAGGGGGCACCTACGAGCAGTACTTC.

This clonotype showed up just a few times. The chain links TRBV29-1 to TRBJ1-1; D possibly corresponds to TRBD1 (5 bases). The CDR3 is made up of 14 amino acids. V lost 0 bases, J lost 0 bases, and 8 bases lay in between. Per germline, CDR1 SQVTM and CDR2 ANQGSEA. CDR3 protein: CSVEDPGMNTEAFF. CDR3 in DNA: TGCAGCGTTGAAGATCCAGGGATGAACACTGAAGCTTTCTTT.

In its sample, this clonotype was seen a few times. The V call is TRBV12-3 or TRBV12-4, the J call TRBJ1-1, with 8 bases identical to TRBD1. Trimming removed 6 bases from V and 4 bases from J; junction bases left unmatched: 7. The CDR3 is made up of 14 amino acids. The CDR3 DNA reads TGTGCCAGCAGGCTCAGACAGGGGAGCACTGAAGCTTTCTTT. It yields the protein CASRLRQGSTEAFF.

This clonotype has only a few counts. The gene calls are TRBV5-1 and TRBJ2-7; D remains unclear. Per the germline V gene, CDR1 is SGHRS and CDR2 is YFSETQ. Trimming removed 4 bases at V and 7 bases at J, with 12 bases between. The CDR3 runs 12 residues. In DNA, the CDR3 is TGCGCCAGCAGCGTGGACGGTGGGGAGCAGTACTTC. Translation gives CASSVDGGEQYF.

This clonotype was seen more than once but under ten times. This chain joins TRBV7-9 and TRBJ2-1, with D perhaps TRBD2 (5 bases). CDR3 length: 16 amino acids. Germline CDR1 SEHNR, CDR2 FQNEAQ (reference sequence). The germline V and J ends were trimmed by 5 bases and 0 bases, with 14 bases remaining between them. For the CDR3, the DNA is TGTGCCAGCAGCCCCGGACGCGGACTCTCCTACAATGAGCAGTTCTTC. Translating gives CASSPGRGLSYNEQFF.

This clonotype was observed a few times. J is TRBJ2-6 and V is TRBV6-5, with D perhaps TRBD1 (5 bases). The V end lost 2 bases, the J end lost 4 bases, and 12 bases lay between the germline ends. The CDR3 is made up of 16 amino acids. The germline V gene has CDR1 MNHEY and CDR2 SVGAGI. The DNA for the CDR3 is TGTGCCAGCAGTTACGACAGCAGGACGGGGGCCAACGTCCTGACTTTC. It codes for CASSYDSRTGANVLTF.

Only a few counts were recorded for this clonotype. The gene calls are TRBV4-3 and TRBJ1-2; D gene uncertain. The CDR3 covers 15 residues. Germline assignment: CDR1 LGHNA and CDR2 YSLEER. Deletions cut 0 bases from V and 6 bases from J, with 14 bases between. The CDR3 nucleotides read TGCGCCAGCAGCCAAGATTACGGCGCAGTTAATGGCTACACCTTC. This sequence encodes CASSQDYGAVNGYTF.

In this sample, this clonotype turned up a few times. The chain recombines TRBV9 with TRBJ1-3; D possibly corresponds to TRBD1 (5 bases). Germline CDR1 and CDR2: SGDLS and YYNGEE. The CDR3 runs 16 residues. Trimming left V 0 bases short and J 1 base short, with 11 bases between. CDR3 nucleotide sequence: TGTGCCAGCAGCGTAGCTAATCCAGGGTCTGGAAACACCATATATTTT. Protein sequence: CASSVANPGSGNTIYF.